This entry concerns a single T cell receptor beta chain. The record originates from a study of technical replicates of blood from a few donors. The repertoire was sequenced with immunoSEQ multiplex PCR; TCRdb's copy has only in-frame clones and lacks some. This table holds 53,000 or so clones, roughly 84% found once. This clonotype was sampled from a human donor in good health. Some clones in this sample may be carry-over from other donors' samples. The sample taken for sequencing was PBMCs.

The CDR3 nucleotides read TGTGCCAGCAGCACGGGACTAGCGGGACCCTACGAGCAGTACTTC. Amino acids: CASSTGLAGPYEQYF. The chain carries TRBV7-2 and TRBJ2-7; 13 bases are a match to TRBD2. Trimming at V came to 5 bases and at J to 2 bases, leaving 3 bases not matched to a gene. From germline, CDR1 is SGHTA and CDR2 FQGNSA. This CDR3 has 15 amino acids.